This entry lists 17 T cell receptor beta chains sequenced from one sample in a study of cytomegalovirus exposure and HLA in healthy donors. Vbeta (60) and Jbeta (13) primers were used in the PCR. The table came from immunoSEQ multiplex PCR; TCRdb's copy has only in-frame clones and leaves some out. There are about 160,000 clones in the sample; around 76% occur only once, and over 6% lies in the top ten. Sequenced material: PBMCs. Receptor source: a man aged 35 to 55 in good health and CMV-seropositive.

V is TRBV9 and J is TRBJ2-1; the match to TRBD2 covers 9 bases. Unmatched junction bases numbered 4, after V lost 1 base and J lost 5 bases. Germline assignment: CDR1 SGDLS and CDR2 YYNGEE. This CDR3 comprises 15 residues. CDR3 amino acids: CASSVTSGSHNEQFF. The CDR3 DNA is TGTGCCAGCAGCGTAACTAGCGGGTCACACAATGAGCAGTTCTTC. The full variable domain, its missing parts supplied by reference TRBV9 and TRBJ2-1, is DSGVTQTPKHLITATGQRVTLRCSPRSGDLSVYWYQQSLDQGLQFLIQYYNGEERAKGNILERFSAQQFPDLHSELNLSSLELGDSALYFCASSVTSGSHNEQFFGPGTRLTVL.

The chain is built from TRBV9 and TRBJ2-5; the match to TRBD1 covers 10 bases. From germline, CDR1 is SGDLS and CDR2 YYNGEE. The CDR3 is made up of 17 amino acids. The ends lost 0 bases at V and 1 base at J; junction bases unmatched: 6. The CDR3 here is CASSVDGTGAFQETQYF. The CDR3 bases are TGTGCCAGCAGCGTAGACGGGACAGGGGCCTTCCAAGAGACCCAGTACTTC.

A few counts support this clone. The V call is TRBV6-1, the J call TRBJ1-3, with no clear D. Trimming shortened V by 8 bases and J by 8 bases, and 10 bases separated the two germline ends. Germline V gene sequence: CDR1 MNHNS, CDR2 SASEGT. The CDR3 has 11 amino acids. The CDR3 DNA reads TGTGCCAGCGTCATCGCGGACACCATATATTTT. Translated: CASVIADTIYF.

This clone was seen a single time. This chain links TRBV27 with TRBJ2-7; 9 bases are shared with TRBD1. After removal of 0 bases from V and 1 base from J, the junction contained 4 bases not matched to a gene. Germline CDR1 MNHEY, CDR2 SMNVEV (reference sequence). This CDR3 has 16 residues. As DNA, the CDR3 is TGTGCCAGCAGTTTATCCGGGACAGGGTTTTCCTACGAGCAGTACTTC. As protein: CASSLSGTGFSYEQYF.

The gene calls are TRBV15 and TRBJ1-4, with 8 bases that match TRBD1. In germline, CDR1 is LNHNV, CDR2 YYDKDF (reference sequence). The CDR3 is 16 residues long. The J segment lost 8 bases and the V segment lost 0 bases, leaving 8 bases of the junction unmatched. CDR3 nucleotide sequence: TGTGCCACCAGCAGAGATAGGGTAGACAGGGGCGAAAAACTGTTTTTT. Translation gives CATSRDRVDRGEKLFF.

CDR3 in amino acids: CASSSNRGLVPLHF. The CDR3 nucleotides are TGTGCCAGCAGCTCCAACAGGGGGCTAGTTCCCCTCCACTTT. The chain recombines TRBV7-2 with TRBJ1-6; 9 positions agree with TRBD1. In germline, CDR1 is SGHTA, CDR2 FQGNSA. Germline trimming cut 4 bases from V and 13 bases from J; bases unmatched to any gene: 8. This CDR3 region has 14 residues.

This rearrangement joins TRBV14 to TRBJ1-2; D uncertain. V lost 7 bases and J 8 bases, leaving 14 bases between the germline ends. The CDR3 is 12 residues long. CDR1 SGHDN and CDR2 FVKESK come from the germline V gene. CDR3 bases: TGTGCCAGCATTTCTGAGGGCAGGGGCTACACCTTC. It specifies CASISEGRGYTF.

This clone was seen only once. The CDR3 is CASTRDSNTGELFF. CDR3 nucleotide sequence: TGTGCCAGCACCCGGGACAGCAACACCGGGGAGCTGTTTTTT. This chain uses TRBV7-2 with TRBJ2-2, with 7 bases lining up with TRBD1. Losses at the gene ends were 7 bases for V and 2 bases for J; bases not matched to a gene: 4. The V gene's germline CDR1 is SGHTA and CDR2 FQGNSA. The CDR3 consists of 14 residues.

The chain combines TRBV27 with TRBJ1-2, with D possibly matching TRBD1 (6 bases). V was clipped by 5 bases and J by 4 bases, with 14 bases between them. Germline CDR1 is MNHEY and CDR2 is SMNVEV (reference sequence). The CDR3 extends over 14 amino acids. Written as DNA, the CDR3 is TGTGCCAGCAGTCCAAGGGGGGGCGGCTATGGCTACACCTTC. Translated: CASSPRGGGYGYTF.

The V and J genes are TRBV11-1 and TRBJ1-2; D not certain. The CDR3 runs 13 residues. Trimming pared 3 bases from V and 4 bases from J, leaving 9 bases between. In germline, CDR1 is SGHAT, CDR2 FQDESV (reference sequence). CDR3 DNA sequence: TGTGCCAGCAGCTTGTCCCCAGGCTATGGCTACACCTTC. Its translation: CASSLSPGYGYTF.

The V call is TRBV14, the J call TRBJ2-7, with D maybe TRBD1 (6 bases). The CDR3 consists of 13 residues. V shed 4 bases and J shed 2 bases, with 9 bases lying between them. Per germline, CDR1 SGHDN and CDR2 FVKESK. The CDR3 coding sequence is TGTGCCAGCAGCCCCGACAGGCCCTACGAGCAGTACTTC. Protein: CASSPDRPYEQYF.

This rearrangement joins TRBV7-9 to TRBJ1-2; 9 bases fit TRBD1. V dropped 0 bases and J dropped 7; count of bases not matched to a gene: 6. The CDR3 is 15 amino acids. Germline V gives CDR1 SEHNR, CDR2 FQNEAQ (reference sequence). The chain's CDR3 is CASSLAGQGPGGYTF. The DNA of the CDR3 is TGTGCCAGCAGCTTAGCGGGACAGGGTCCCGGTGGCTACACCTTC. Drawing the rest from reference TRBV7-9 and TRBJ1-2, the complete variable domain is DTGVSQNPRHKITKRGQNVTFRCDPISEHNRLYWYRQTLGQGPEFLTYFQNEAQLEKSRLLSDRFSAERPKGSFSTLEIQRTEQGDSAMYLCASSLAGQGPGGYTFGSGTRLTVV.

The chain recombines TRBV2 with TRBJ2-3; 10 bases align to TRBD2. The junction had 5 bases not matched to a gene; V was cut back by 6 bases and J by 2 bases. The CDR3 consists of 15 residues. Germline CDR1 SNHLY, CDR2 FYNNEI. CDR3 region: CASRLAGFSTDTQYF. CDR3 DNA sequence: TGTGCCAGCAGACTAGCGGGATTTTCCACAGATACGCAGTATTTT.

The sample holds a few counts of this clone. The chain links TRBV6-6 to TRBJ2-7; D is possibly TRBD1 (5 bases). Trimming left V 4 bases short and J 7 bases short, with 11 bases between. The CDR3 spans 12 residues. Germline CDR1 and CDR2: MNHNY and SVGAGI (reference sequence). The CDR3, as DNA: TGTGCCAGCAGTTTAACAGGAGAAGAGCAGTACTTC. The encoded protein is CASSLTGEEQYF.

This chain uses TRBV19 with TRBJ2-2; a possible D gene is TRBD2 (5 bases). CDR3 length equals 15 residues. V shed 5 bases and J shed 0 bases, with 10 bases lying between them. Germline values: CDR1 LNHDA, CDR2 SQIVND (reference sequence). This CDR3 is CASSPPGANTGELFF. The CDR3 DNA follows: TGTGCCAGTAGTCCCCCCGGGGCGAACACCGGGGAGCTGTTTTTT.

The rearrangement uses TRBV14 and TRBJ2-7; D ambiguous. This CDR3 is built from 15 residues. The germline V and J ends were trimmed by 2 bases and 0 bases, with 11 bases remaining between them. Germline CDR1 and CDR2: SGHDN and FVKESK. The CDR3 loop reads CASSQLTTISYEQYF. DNA of the CDR3: TGTGCCAGCAGCCAACTGACAACAATCTCCTACGAGCAGTACTTC.

A single count supports this clone. The chain joins TRBV6-5 to TRBJ1-2, with D uncertain. The CDR3 is made up of 11 amino acids. Trimming pared 6 bases from V and 3 bases from J, leaving 5 bases between. Germline values: CDR1 MNHEY, CDR2 SVGAGI. The CDR3 nucleotides are TGTGCCAGCAGACGAGACTATGGCTACACCTTC. This translates into CASRRDYGYTF.